This TCR beta chain was profiled in a study of beta chain features in type 1 diabetes (dated by TCRdb to about 2018). Regarding the research as a whole: Patients and healthy donors did not differ in mean age, gender distribution, total cell number or subset yield. Across all samples, approximately 98,000,000 sorted cells were examined, and cell number per subset correlated strongly with RNA yield. The study compared TCRB repertoires of sorted circulating CD4+ T cell subsets between recently diagnosed type 1 diabetes patients and matched healthy donors. Regulatory and stem cell-like memory subsets were obtained from only 8 patients and roughly eight healthy donors, while naive and central memory subsets were obtained from all 30 or so donors. Points the paper makes about the study in general: Shorter templates might be favored by PCR, yet because patient and control samples were amplified and corrected together, any such skew would affect both groups equally. At VDJ recombination sites, type 1 diabetes patients had fewer insertions and more deleted nucleotides, which implies abnormalities in thymic rearrangement. Because cDNA was sequenced instead of genomic DNA, highly expressing activated cells could be over-represented, though the groups showed no difference in activation or CD3 levels. The naive, central memory and regulatory TCRB repertoires appeared to resemble one another more closely among patients than among healthy donors. Because small numbers of individuals were included in the HLA sub-analyses, any influence of HLA type on TCRB rearrangement was left unresolved. Type 1 diabetes patients showed a moderate but significant shortening of TCRB CDR3 length in all four CD4+ subsets.

Each donor gave one peripheral blood draw, averaging roughly 120 mL, which was collected into heparinised tubes. A BD FACSAria II was used to sort naive, central memory, regulatory and stem cell-like memory CD4+ T cells with a panel that included CD45RO, CCR7, CD25, CD127, CD95 and CD27. All sorted populations exceeded 95% purity. PBMCs were separated immediately by Lymphoprep density gradient centrifugation and were stained directly, without being cultured. So that batch effects would be minimized, each experiment stained and sorted samples in pairs, pairing one healthy donor with one patient. The High Capacity cDNA Reverse Transcription Kit was used to reverse transcribe all of the isolated RNA, meaning that expressed TCRB transcripts were what got sequenced. Deep immunoSEQ sequencing was applied to naive, central memory and regulatory T cell samples, giving an average of about 3.8 million total reads per sample. After sorted cells were lysed in RLT buffer, RNA was extracted with DNase-treated RNeasy Micro or Mini kits, with the choice depending on cell number. To prevent cross-contamination, each cell subset was processed individually, whereas patient and healthy donor samples were processed jointly. The immunoSEQ multiplex PCR was used to amplify TCRB sequences from cDNA, yielding 87-bp fragments that span the CDR3 region. Amplicons were sequenced on the Illumina HiSeq platform. The paper's data handling went like this. PCR bias was corrected computationally using synthetic template baselines, and reads within Hamming distance 2 were collapsed, with unmergeable singletons discarded. Reads were aligned against IMGT so that V, D and J genes, CDR3 length and insertions or deletions at six rearrangement sites could be assigned. Within each subset, clonotype counts were normalized to the number of sorted cells before true diversity and Gini coefficients were calculated with the tcR R package. The overlap coefficient, calculated on TCRB nucleotide sequences, was used to measure repertoire sharing. Out-of-frame TCRB sequences from naive cells were analyzed to stand in for the pre-selection repertoire. The source is immuneACCESS, and TCRdb retained only in-frame sequences with V and J called. Part of the clones is not carried over; for the studies checked, unresolved V genes explain less than half of this, and the remainder is unexplained. The V and J calls and the clone size are those of that table, but D and trimming were determined from the DNA. The sample table holds under 300,000 clones, of which around 13% were seen once. The ten largest clones represent 0.015% to 0.02% of the sample.

The CDR3 measures 14 amino acids from cysteine to phenylalanine. Only the CDR3 portion is preserved as DNA: 42 bases, with reading frame beginning at the first base. V loses 6 bases, J loses 2 bases, and the germline ends lie 17 bases apart. CDR1 SQVTM and CDR2 ANQGSEA were looked up in the germline V gene. The table lists this clone with a few counts. Its antigen remains unidentified. Nothing much larger sits one base from this clone, and base qualities are not available. Sequenced material: naive CD4+ T cells from blood. Reading the label with the study, this specimen's cell subset or site is: true naive CD4+ T cells. The chain was built from TRBV29-1 and TRBJ2-7; TRBD2 is a weak D gene call, 6 bases matching. The clonotype originates from a man under 40 with type 1 diabetes. The sequenced DNA: TGCAGCGTCGCTCTAGCGCGGGGCCCCTACGAGCAGTACTTC. Translation gives CSVALARGPYEQYF.